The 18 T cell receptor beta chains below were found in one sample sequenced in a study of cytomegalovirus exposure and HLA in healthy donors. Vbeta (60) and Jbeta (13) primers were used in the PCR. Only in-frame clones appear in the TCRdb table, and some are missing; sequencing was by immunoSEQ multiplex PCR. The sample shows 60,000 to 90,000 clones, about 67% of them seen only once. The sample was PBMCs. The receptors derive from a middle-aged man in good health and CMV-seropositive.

As DNA, the CDR3 is TGTGCCAGCTCCCGTCTGAATGGGGGGGGCACAGATACGCAGTATTTT. It translates to CASSRLNGGGTDTQYF. The rearrangement joins TRBV18 to TRBJ2-3; 7 bases are shared with TRBD2. V dropped 6 bases and J dropped 1; count of bases not matched to a gene: 10. The CDR3 runs 16 residues. Germline V gene lookup returns CDR1 KGHSH and CDR2 LQKENI. Supplemented by reference TRBV18 and TRBJ2-3, the full variable domain reads NAGVMQNPRHLVRRRGQEARLRCSPMKGHSHVYWYRQLPEEGLKFMVYLQKENIIDESGMPKERFSAEFPKEGPSILRIQQVVRGDSAAYFCASSRLNGGGTDTQYFGPGTRLTVL.

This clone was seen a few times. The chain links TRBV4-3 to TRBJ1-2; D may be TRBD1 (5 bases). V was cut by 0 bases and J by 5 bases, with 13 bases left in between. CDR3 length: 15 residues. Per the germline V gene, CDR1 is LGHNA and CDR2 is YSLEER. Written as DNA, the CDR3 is TGCGCCAGCAGCCAAGAAGTCCAGGGCCTTTATGGCTACACCTTC. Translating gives CASSQEVQGLYGYTF.

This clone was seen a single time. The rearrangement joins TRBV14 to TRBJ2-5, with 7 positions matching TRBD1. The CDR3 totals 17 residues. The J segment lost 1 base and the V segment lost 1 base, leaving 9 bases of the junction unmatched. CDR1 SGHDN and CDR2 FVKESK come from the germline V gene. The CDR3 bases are TGTGCCAGCAGCCAAGGGGAAAGGGGGCCCCTCCAAGAGACCCAGTACTTC. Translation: CASSQGERGPLQETQYF.

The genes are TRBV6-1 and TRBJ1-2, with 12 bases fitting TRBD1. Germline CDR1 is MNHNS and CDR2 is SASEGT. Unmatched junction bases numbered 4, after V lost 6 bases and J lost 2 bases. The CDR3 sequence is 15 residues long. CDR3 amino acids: CASRGQGAGNYGYTF. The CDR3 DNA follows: TGTGCCAGCAGGGGACAGGGGGCAGGGAACTATGGCTACACCTTC.

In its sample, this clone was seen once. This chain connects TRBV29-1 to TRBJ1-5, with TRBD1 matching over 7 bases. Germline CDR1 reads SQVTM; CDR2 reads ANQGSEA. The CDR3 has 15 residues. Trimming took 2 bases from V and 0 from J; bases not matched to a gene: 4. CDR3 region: CSVESPGGSNQPQHF. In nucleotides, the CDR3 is TGCAGCGTTGAATCCCCAGGGGGTAGCAATCAGCCCCAGCATTTT.

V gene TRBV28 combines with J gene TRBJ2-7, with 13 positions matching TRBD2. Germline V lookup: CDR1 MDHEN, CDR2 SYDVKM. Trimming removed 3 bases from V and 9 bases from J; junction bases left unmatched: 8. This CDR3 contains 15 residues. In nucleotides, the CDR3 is TGTGCCAGCAGTTTCCCACTAGCGGGAGGGCCTGGGCAGTACTTC. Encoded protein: CASSFPLAGGPGQYF. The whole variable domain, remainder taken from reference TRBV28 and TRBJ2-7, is DVKVTQSSRYLVKRTGEKVFLECVQDMDHENMFWYRQDPGLGLRLIYFSYDVKMKEKGDIPEGYSVSREKKERFSLILESASTNQTSMYLCASSFPLAGGPGQYFGPGTRLTVT.

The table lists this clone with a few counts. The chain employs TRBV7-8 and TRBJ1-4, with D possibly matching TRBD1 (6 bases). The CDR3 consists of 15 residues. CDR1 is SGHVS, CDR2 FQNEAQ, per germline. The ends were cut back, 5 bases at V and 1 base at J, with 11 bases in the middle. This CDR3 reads CASSPRTETNEKLFF. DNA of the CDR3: TGTGCCAGCAGCCCGCGGACAGAAACTAATGAAAAACTGTTTTTT.

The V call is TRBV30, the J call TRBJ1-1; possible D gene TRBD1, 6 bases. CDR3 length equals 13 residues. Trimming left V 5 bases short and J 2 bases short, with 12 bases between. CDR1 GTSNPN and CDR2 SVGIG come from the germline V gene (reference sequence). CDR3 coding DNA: TGTGCCTGGGTGAGACAGGCTAACACTGAAGCTTTCTTT. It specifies CAWVRQANTEAFF.

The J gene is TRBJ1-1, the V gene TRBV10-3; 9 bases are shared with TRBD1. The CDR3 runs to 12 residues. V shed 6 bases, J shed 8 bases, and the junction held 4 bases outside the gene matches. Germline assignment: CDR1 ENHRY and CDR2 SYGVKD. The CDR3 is CAISGTGLEAFF. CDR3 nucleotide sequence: TGTGCCATCAGCGGGACAGGGCTGGAAGCTTTCTTT.

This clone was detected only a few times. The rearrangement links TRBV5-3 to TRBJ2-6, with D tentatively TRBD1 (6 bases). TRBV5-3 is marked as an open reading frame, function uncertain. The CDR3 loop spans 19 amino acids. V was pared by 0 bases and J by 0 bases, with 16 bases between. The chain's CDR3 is CARSLVPGQNLSGANVLTF. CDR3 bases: TGTGCCAGAAGCTTGGTACCGGGACAAAACCTCTCTGGGGCCAACGTCCTGACTTTC.

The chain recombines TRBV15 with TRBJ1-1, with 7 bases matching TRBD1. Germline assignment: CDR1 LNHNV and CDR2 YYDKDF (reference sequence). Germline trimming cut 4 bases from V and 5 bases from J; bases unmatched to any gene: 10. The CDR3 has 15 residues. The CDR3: CATSTQGGAGTEAFF. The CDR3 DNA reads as TGTGCCACCAGCACACAAGGGGGCGCGGGGACTGAAGCTTTCTTT.

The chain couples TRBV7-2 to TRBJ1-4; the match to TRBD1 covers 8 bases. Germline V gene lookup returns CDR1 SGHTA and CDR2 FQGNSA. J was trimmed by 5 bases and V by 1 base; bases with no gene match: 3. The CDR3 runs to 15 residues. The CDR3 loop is CASSLGQGTNEKLFF. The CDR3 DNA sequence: TGTGCCAGCAGCTTAGGACAGGGGACAAATGAAAAACTGTTTTTT.

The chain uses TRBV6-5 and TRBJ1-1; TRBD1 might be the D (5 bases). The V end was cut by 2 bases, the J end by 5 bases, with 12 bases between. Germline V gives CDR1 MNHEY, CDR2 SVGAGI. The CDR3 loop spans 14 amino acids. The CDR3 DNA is TGTGCCAGCAGTTACAAGGGGCGGCAAACTGAAGCTTTCTTT. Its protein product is CASSYKGRQTEAFF.

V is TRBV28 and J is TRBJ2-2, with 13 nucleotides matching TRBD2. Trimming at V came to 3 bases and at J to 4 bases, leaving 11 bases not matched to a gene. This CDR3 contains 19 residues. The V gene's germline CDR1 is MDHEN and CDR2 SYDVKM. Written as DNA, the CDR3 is TGTGCCAGCAGTTTGGCAGGACTAGCGGGAGTGGGGACCACCGGGGAGCTGTTTTTT. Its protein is CASSLAGLAGVGTTGELFF.

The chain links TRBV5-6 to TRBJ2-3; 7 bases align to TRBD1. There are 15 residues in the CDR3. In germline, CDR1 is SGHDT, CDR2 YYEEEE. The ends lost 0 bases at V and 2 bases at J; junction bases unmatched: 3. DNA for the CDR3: TGTGCCAGCAGCTTGGGACAGGGTCTCACAGATACGCAGTATTTT. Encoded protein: CASSLGQGLTDTQYF.

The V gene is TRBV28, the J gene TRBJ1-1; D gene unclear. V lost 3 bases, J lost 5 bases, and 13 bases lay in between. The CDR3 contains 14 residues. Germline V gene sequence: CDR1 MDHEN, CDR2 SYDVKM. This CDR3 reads CASSLRATRTEAFF. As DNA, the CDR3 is TGTGCCAGCAGTTTGAGGGCAACGAGAACTGAAGCTTTCTTT.

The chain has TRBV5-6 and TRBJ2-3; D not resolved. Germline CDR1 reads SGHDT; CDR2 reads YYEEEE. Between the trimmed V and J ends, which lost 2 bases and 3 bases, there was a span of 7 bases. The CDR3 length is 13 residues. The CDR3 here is CASSFRPTDTQYF. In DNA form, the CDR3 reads TGTGCCAGCAGCTTCAGGCCAACAGATACGCAGTATTTT.

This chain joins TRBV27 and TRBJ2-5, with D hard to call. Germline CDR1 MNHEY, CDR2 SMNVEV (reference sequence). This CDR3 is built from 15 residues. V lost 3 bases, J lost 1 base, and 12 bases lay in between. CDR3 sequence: CASSFQGRRQETQYF. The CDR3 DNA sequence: TGTGCCAGCAGTTTTCAAGGCAGGCGCCAAGAGACCCAGTACTTC.